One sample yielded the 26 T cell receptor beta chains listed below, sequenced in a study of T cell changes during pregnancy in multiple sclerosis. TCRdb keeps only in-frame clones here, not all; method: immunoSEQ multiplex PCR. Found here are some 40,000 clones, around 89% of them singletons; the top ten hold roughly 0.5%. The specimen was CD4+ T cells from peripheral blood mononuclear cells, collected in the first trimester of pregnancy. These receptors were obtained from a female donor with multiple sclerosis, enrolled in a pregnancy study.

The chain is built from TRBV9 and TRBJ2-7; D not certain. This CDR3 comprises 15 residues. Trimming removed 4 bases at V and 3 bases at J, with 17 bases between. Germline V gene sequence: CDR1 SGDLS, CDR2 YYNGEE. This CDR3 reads CASSSFAALNYEQYF. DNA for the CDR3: TGTGCCAGCAGCTCCTTTGCTGCACTGAACTACGAGCAGTACTTC.

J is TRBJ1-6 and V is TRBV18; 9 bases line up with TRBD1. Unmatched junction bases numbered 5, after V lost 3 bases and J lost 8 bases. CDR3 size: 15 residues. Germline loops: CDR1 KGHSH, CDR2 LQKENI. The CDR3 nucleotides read TGTGCCAGCTCACCGCTAGGGACAGGGTATTCACCCCTCCACTTT. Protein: CASSPLGTGYSPLHF.

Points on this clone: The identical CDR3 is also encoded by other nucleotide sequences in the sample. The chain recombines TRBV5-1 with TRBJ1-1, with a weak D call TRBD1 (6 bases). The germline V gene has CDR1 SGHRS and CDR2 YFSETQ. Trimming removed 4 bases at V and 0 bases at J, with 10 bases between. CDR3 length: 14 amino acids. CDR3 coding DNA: TGCGCCAGCAGCACAGGGACACTGAACACTGAAGCTTTCTTT. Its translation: CASSTGTLNTEAFF.

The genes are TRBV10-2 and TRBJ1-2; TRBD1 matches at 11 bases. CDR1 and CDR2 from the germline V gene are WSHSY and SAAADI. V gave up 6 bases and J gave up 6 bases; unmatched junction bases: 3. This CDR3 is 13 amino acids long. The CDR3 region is CASRQDRGHGYTF. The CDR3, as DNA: TGCGCCAGCAGACAGGACAGGGGGCATGGCTACACCTTC.

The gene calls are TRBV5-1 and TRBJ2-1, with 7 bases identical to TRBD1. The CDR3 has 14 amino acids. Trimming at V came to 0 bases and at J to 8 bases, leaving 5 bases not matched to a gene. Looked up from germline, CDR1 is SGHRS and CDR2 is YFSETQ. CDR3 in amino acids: CASSLGQGWDEQFF. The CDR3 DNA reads TGCGCCAGCAGCTTGGGACAGGGCTGGGATGAGCAGTTCTTC. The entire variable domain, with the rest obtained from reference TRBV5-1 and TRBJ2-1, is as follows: KAGVTQTPRYLIKTRGQQVTLSCSPISGHRSVSWYQQTPGQGLQFLFEYFSETQRNKGNFPGRFSGRQFSNSRSEMNVSTLELGDSALYLCASSLGQGWDEQFFGPGTRLTVL.

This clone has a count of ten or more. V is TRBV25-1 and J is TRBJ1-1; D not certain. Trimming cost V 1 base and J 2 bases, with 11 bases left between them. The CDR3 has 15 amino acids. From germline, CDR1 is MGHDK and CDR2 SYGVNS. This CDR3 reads CASSESITINTEAFF. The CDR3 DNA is TGTGCCAGCAGTGAATCTATTACTATAAACACTGAAGCTTTCTTT.

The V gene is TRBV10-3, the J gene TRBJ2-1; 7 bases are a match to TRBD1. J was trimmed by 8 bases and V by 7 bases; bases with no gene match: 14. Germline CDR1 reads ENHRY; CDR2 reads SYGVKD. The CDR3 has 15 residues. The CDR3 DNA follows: TGTGCCATCACCCAACAGGGGCCCCCCCAAGATGAGCAGTTCTTC. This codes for CAITQQGPPQDEQFF.

The CDR3 sequence is CAWSARVQPNTEAFF. CDR3 coding DNA: TGTGCCTGGAGTGCCCGGGTCCAGCCCAACACTGAAGCTTTCTTT. The chain carries TRBV30 and TRBJ1-1; D is undetermined. This CDR3 is 15 amino acids long. Germline CDR1 is GTSNPN and CDR2 is SVGIG (reference sequence). Trimming removed 1 base from V and 2 bases from J, with 14 bases in between.

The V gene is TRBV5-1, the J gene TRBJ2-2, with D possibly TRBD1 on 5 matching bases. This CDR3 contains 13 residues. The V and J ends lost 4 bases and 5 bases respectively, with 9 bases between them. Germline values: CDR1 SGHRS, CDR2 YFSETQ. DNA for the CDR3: TGCGCCAGCAGCACCCAGGGTACCGGGGAGCTGTTTTTT. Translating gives CASSTQGTGELFF.

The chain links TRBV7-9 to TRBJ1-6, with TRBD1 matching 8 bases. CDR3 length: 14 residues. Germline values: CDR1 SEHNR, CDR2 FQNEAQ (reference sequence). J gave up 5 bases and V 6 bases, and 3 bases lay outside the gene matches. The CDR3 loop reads CASSIQGDNSPLHF. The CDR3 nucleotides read TGTGCCAGCAGTATACAGGGGGATAATTCACCCCTCCACTTT. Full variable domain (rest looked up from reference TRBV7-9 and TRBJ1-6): DTGVSQNPRHKITKRGQNVTFRCDPISEHNRLYWYRQTLGQGPEFLTYFQNEAQLEKSRLLSDRFSAERPKGSFSTLEIQRTEQGDSAMYLCASSIQGDNSPLHFGNGTRLTVT.

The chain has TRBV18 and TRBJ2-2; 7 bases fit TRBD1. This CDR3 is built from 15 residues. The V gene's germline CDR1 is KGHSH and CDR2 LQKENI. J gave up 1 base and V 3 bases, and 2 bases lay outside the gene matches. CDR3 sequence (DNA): TGTGCCAGCTCACCGCGGACAGGGAACACCGGGGAGCTGTTTTTT. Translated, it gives CASSPRTGNTGELFF.

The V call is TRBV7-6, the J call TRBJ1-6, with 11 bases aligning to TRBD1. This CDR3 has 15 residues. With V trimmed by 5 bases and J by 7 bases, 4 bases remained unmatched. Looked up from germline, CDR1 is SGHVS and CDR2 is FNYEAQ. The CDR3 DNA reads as TGTGCCAGCAGCCGGGGACAGGGGGGGAATTCACCCCTCCACTTT. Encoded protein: CASSRGQGGNSPLHF.

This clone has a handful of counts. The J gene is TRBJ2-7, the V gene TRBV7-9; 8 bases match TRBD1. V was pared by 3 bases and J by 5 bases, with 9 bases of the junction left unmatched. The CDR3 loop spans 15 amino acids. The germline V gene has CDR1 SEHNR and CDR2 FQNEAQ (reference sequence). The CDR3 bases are TGTGCCAGCAGCTTCTCAGGGGGCGCGGGGAACGAGCAGTACTTC. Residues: CASSFSGGAGNEQYF.

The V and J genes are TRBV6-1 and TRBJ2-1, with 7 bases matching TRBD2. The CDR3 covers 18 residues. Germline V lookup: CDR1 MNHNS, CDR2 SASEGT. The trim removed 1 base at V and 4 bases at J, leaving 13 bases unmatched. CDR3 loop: CASSEVIGASGRYNEQFF. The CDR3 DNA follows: TGTGCCAGCAGTGAAGTTATAGGGGCTAGCGGACGATACAATGAGCAGTTCTTC.

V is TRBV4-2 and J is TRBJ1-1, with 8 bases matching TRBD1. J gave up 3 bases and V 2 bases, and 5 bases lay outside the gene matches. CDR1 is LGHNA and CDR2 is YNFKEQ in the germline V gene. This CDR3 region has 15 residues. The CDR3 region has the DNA TGTGCCAGCAGCCAACGCCAGGGGGCGGACACTGAAGCTTTCTTT. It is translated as CASSQRQGADTEAFF.

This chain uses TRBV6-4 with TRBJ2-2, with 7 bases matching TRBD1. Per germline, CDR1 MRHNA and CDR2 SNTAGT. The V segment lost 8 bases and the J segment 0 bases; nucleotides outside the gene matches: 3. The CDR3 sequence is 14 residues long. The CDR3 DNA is TGTGCCAGCCAGGGACAGACGAACACCGGGGAGCTGTTTTTT. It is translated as CASQGQTNTGELFF.

CDR3 nucleotide sequence: TGTGCCAGTACGGACAGGGTCTATCAGCCCCAGCATTTT. Translating gives CASTDRVYQPQHF. The genes are TRBV19 and TRBJ1-5; TRBD1 aligns across 8 bases. CDR1 and CDR2 from the germline V gene are LNHDA and SQIVND (reference sequence). This CDR3 has 13 residues. The ends lost 7 bases at V and 5 bases at J; junction bases unmatched: 4.

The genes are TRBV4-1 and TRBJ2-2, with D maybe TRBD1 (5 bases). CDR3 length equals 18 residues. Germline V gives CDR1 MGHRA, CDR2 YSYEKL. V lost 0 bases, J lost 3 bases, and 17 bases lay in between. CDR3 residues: CASSQDHHRWADTGELFF. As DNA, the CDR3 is TGCGCCAGCAGCCAAGATCATCACAGGTGGGCAGACACCGGGGAGCTGTTTTTT.

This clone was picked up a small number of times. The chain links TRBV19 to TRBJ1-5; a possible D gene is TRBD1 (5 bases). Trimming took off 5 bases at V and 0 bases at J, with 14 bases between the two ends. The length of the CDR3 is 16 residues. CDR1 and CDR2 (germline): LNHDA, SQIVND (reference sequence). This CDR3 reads CASSGRVGDSNQPQHF. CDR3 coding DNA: TGTGCCAGTAGTGGTCGGGTAGGGGATAGCAATCAGCCCCAGCATTTT.

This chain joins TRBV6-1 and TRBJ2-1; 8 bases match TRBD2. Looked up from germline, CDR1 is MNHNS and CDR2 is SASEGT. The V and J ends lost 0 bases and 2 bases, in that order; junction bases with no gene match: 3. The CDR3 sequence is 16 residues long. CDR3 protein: CASSEAAGGTYNEQFF. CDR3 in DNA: TGTGCCAGCAGTGAAGCCGCGGGAGGTACCTACAATGAGCAGTTCTTC.

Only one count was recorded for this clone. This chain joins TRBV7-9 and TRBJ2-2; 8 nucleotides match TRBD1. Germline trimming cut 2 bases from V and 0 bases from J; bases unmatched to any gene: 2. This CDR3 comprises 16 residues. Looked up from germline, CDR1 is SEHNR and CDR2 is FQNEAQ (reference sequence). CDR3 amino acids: CASSLPQGANTGELFF. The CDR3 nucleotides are TGTGCCAGCAGCTTACCACAGGGGGCGAACACCGGGGAGCTGTTTTTT. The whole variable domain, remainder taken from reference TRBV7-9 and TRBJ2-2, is DTGVSQNPRHKITKRGQNVTFRCDPISEHNRLYWYRQTLGQGPEFLTYFQNEAQLEKSRLLSDRFSAERPKGSFSTLEIQRTEQGDSAMYLCASSLPQGANTGELFFGEGSRLTVL.

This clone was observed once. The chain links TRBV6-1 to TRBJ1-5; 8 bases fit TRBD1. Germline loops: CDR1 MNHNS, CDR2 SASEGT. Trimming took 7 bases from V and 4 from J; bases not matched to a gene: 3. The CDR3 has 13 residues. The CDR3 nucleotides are TGTGCCAGCATAAGGACAGGGAATCAGCCCCAGCATTTT. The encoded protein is CASIRTGNQPQHF.

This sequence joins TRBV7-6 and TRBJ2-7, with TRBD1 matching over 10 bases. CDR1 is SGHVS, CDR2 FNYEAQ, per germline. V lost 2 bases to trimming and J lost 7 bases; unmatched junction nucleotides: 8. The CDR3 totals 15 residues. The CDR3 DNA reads TGTGCCAGCAGCTTAACCGGACAGGGGGGAGGGGAGCAGTACTTC. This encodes CASSLTGQGGGEQYF.

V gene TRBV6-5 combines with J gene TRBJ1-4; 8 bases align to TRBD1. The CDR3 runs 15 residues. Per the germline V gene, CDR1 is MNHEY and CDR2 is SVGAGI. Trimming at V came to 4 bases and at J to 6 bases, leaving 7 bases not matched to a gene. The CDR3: CASSSRGRGDEKLFF. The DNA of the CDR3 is TGTGCCAGCAGTTCCAGGGGGCGCGGGGATGAAAAACTGTTTTTT.

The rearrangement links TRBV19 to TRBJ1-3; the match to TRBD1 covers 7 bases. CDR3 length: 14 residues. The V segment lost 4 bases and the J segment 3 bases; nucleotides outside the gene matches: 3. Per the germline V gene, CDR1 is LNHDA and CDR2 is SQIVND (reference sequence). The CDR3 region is CASSRPGGGNTIYF. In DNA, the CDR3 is TGTGCCAGTAGTAGGCCAGGGGGTGGAAACACCATATATTTT.

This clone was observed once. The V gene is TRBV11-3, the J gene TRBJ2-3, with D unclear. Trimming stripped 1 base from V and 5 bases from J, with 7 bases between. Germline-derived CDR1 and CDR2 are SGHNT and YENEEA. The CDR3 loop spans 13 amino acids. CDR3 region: CASSLGARDTQYF. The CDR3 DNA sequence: TGTGCCAGCAGCTTAGGGGCTCGAGATACGCAGTATTTT.